Listed here are 17 T cell receptor beta chains from one sample, sequenced in a study of breast tumors, draining lymph nodes, adjacent tissues. Breast cancer patients provided tissue from their axillary draining lymph nodes. One entry per CDR3 protein, called by TCRdb with MiXCR from the multiplex PCR reads. The table includes around 120,000 distinct CDR3 sequences, 15% to 20% detected once. Input material: axillary lymph node tissue. The origin of the receptors is a female donor with breast cancer. Some clones in this sample may be carry-over from other donors' samples.

This clonotype has at least ten counts. V gene TRBV20-1 combines with J gene TRBJ2-7, with D possibly being TRBD1 (6 bases). Germline CDR1 and CDR2: DFQATT and SNEGSKA (reference sequence). With 0 bases removed from V and 4 bases from J, the gap between germline ends came to 13 bases. The CDR3 runs 14 residues. Here the CDR3 reads CSAREGTSQYEQYF. CDR3 nucleotide sequence: TGCAGTGCTAGAGAAGGGACATCCCAGTACGAGCAGTACTTC.

In this sample, this clonotype turned up many times. The V and J genes are TRBV6-4 and TRBJ1-5; D is undetermined. Per the germline V gene, CDR1 is MRHNA and CDR2 is SNTAGT. The CDR3 totals 17 residues. The V end was cut by 0 bases, the J end by 1 base, with 13 bases between. In DNA, the CDR3 is TGTGCCAGCAGTGACTCGAGTCGGGGAGAGAGCAATCAGCCCCAGCATTTT. It codes for CASSDSSRGESNQPQHF.

At least ten counts were recorded for this clonotype. The chain couples TRBV20-1 to TRBJ2-3; D not resolved. V was trimmed by 3 bases and J by 2 bases, leaving 3 bases between them. Germline-derived CDR1 and CDR2 are DFQATT and SNEGSKA (reference sequence). The CDR3 runs 11 residues. The chain's CDR3 is CSASDTDTQYF. The DNA of the CDR3 is TGCAGTGCTAGCGACACAGATACGCAGTATTTT.

As to this clonotype: A much bigger clone sits one base away, suggesting this may be a read error. The V call is TRBV25-1, the J call TRBJ2-5; 10 positions agree with TRBD2. With V trimmed by 4 bases and J by 5 bases, 4 bases remained unmatched. CDR1 and CDR2 from the germline V gene are MGHDK and SYGVNS. The CDR3 is 14 amino acids. CDR3 sequence reads: CASSGYSGGETQYF. CDR3 DNA: TGTGCCAGCAGTGGATATAGCGGGGGGGAGACCCAGTACTTC. The variable domain in full, completed from reference TRBV25-1 and TRBJ2-5, reads EADIYQTPRYLVIGTGKKITLECSQTMGHDKMYWYQQDPGMELHLIHYSYGVNSTEKGDLSSESTVSRIRTEHFPLTLESARPSHTSQYLCASSGYSGGETQYFGPGTRLLVL.

This clonotype has a count of ten or more. J is TRBJ1-5 and V is TRBV15, with D uncertain. Trimming shortened V by 4 bases and J by 6 bases, and 10 bases separated the two germline ends. There are 13 residues in the CDR3. Germline V gives CDR1 LNHNV, CDR2 YYDKDF (reference sequence). The CDR3 DNA reads TGTGCCACCAGCAAGACCGGAGGTCAGCCCCAGCATTTT. As protein: CATSKTGGQPQHF.

In the case of this clonotype: A much larger clonotype is one base distant, so this may be a read error. The rearrangement links TRBV15 to TRBJ1-4; TRBD1 matches 9 bases. This CDR3 has 14 amino acids. After removal of 9 bases from V and 6 bases from J, the junction contained 8 bases not matched to a gene. Germline V gene sequence: CDR1 LNHNV, CDR2 YYDKDF (reference sequence). The CDR3 spells CATTTGGLDEKLFF. CDR3 coding DNA: TGTGCCACAACGACAGGGGGACTTGATGAAAAACTGTTTTTT.

This clonotype was recorded many times. The chain employs TRBV4-1 and TRBJ2-1; D is perhaps TRBD1 (6 bases). The V gene lost 2 bases and the J gene lost 5 bases, with 13 bases spanning the gap. CDR3 length equals 15 residues. CDR1 MGHRA and CDR2 YSYEKL come from the germline V gene. CDR3 bases: TGCGCCAGCAGCCAAATAGGGGGAGTTAACAATGAGCAGTTCTTC. Translating it yields CASSQIGGVNNEQFF.

The CDR3 sequence: CAWLPGGYAEAFF. The DNA of the CDR3 is TGTGCCTGGCTCCCAGGGGGCTATGCTGAAGCTTTCTTT. This chain connects TRBV30 to TRBJ1-1; 8 bases are shared with TRBD1. CDR1 and CDR2 (germline): GTSNPN, SVGIG (reference sequence). Trimming took 5 bases from V and 6 from J; bases not matched to a gene: 8. The CDR3 is made up of 13 amino acids.

This clonotype was recorded many times. The rearrangement links TRBV5-1 to TRBJ2-1; 11 bases line up with TRBD2. Germline V gene sequence: CDR1 SGHRS, CDR2 YFSETQ. This CDR3 has 17 amino acids. The J segment lost 7 bases and the V segment lost 4 bases, leaving 13 bases of the junction unmatched. CDR3 in DNA: TGCGCCAGCAGCCTTACAAATAGCGGGGGGGCGGGAAATGAGCAGTTCTTC. Translation: CASSLTNSGGAGNEQFF.

This clonotype was observed many times. V is TRBV6-5 and J is TRBJ1-2, with 9 bases matching TRBD1. In germline, CDR1 is MNHEY, CDR2 SVGAGI. Unmatched junction bases numbered 8, after V lost 2 bases and J lost 7 bases. The CDR3 contains 15 residues. This CDR3 is CASSYGLQGAGGYTF. Written as DNA, the CDR3 is TGTGCCAGCAGTTACGGGCTACAGGGGGCGGGTGGCTACACCTTC.

Note on this clonotype: This may stem from a read error, because a much larger clone lies one nucleotide away. The chain uses TRBV7-9 and TRBJ2-3; D gene ambiguous. Looked up from germline, CDR1 is SEHNR and CDR2 is FQNEAQ (reference sequence). The CDR3 has 13 amino acids. The CDR3 nucleotides read TGTGCCAGCAGCCCCGGTAGCACAGATACGCAGTGTTTT. It yields the protein CASSPGSTDTQCF.

This clonotype came up many times. This rearrangement joins TRBV6-1 to TRBJ2-3; 8 bases align to TRBD2. Germline V lookup: CDR1 MNHNS, CDR2 SASEGT. Trimming cost V 8 bases and J 2 bases; bases outside gene matches: 9. The CDR3 has 15 residues. The CDR3 DNA follows: TGTGCCAGCGTCTTTCAGCGGGAGACCACAGATACGCAGTATTTT. Protein sequence: CASVFQRETTDTQYF.

A word on this clonotype: A read error may explain this, as a much larger clone is one base away. The chain joins TRBV6-1 to TRBJ1-5; D is unresolved. The V end lost 2 bases, the J end lost 3 bases, and 8 bases lay between the germline ends. Germline-derived CDR1 and CDR2 are MNHNS and SASEGT. CDR3 size: 14 residues. The DNA of the CDR3 is TGTGCCAGCAGTGAATTGGGGTACAATCAGCCCCAGCATTTT. Its translation is CASSELGYNQPQHF.

This clonotype showed up many times. V is TRBV28 and J is TRBJ2-7; no firm D call. This CDR3 comprises 12 residues. V lost 5 bases and J lost 5, with 10 bases in between. Germline CDR1 reads MDHEN; CDR2 reads SYDVKM. The CDR3 here is CASSMWVNEQYF. DNA of the CDR3: TGTGCCAGCAGTATGTGGGTCAACGAGCAGTACTTC.

This clonotype has a count of ten or more. V and J are TRBV27 and TRBJ1-6; unclear D gene. V dropped 3 bases and J dropped 6 bases, with 9 bases sitting between them. Germline CDR1 is MNHEY and CDR2 is SMNVEV (reference sequence). There are 14 residues in the CDR3. The CDR3 region is CASSLVGINSPLHF. The CDR3, as DNA: TGTGCCAGCAGTTTGGTGGGGATTAATTCACCCCTCCACTTT.

This clonotype was recorded at least ten times. V gene TRBV4-1 combines with J gene TRBJ2-7; 7 bases match TRBD2. The CDR3 spans 16 residues. The V and J ends lost 0 bases and 1 base, in that order; junction bases with no gene match: 6. Germline V lookup: CDR1 MGHRA, CDR2 YSYEKL. The CDR3 coding sequence is TGCGCCAGCAGCCAAGATAGGACTAGGGGTTCCTACGAGCAGTACTTC. This codes for CASSQDRTRGSYEQYF.

This chain links TRBV25-1 with TRBJ1-1; 8 bases line up with TRBD1. The germline V gene has CDR1 MGHDK and CDR2 SYGVNS. The V gene end was trimmed by 3 bases and the J gene end by 3 bases; junction bases not matched to a gene: 6. CDR3 length: 15 residues. CDR3 in amino acids: CASSDDRGRDTEAFF. The CDR3, as DNA: TGTGCCAGCAGTGATGACAGGGGTAGGGACACTGAAGCTTTCTTT.